This T cell receptor beta chain was sequenced for a study of vaccination effects on CD4 cells after COVID-19. About this clone: Its specificity is unknown.

Viral peptide pool expansion of antigen-specific CD4+ T cells preceded sequencing in the ViraFEST assay. Following culture for about 11 days, CD4+ T cells were isolated. Having tested negative for nucleocapsid antibodies, the vaccine recipients showed no prior SARS-CoV-2 infection. The culture medium for a few million PBMC per well included 10 IU/ml IL-2 and about 10 ug/ml peptides. The CDR3 runs 14 residues. Germline CDR1 and CDR2: LNHDA and SQIVND (reference sequence). After removal of 6 bases from V and 3 bases from J, the junction contained 7 bases not matched to a gene. Profiled with immunoSEQ multiplex PCR; TCRdb holds only in-frame clones, not every one. The sample lists approximately 30,000 clones, approximately 72% occurring once.

This chain links TRBV19 with TRBJ2-5; 7 bases are a match to TRBD1. The specimen was CD4+ T cells from PBMCs cultured with SARS-CoV-2 spike peptides, collected before COVID-19 vaccination. The origin of this receptor is a human donor who received a COVID-19 vaccine. The CDR3 DNA reads as TGTGCCAGTAGCCTTAACAGGGGAGAAGAGACCCAGTACTTC. This gives the protein CASSLNRGEETQYF.